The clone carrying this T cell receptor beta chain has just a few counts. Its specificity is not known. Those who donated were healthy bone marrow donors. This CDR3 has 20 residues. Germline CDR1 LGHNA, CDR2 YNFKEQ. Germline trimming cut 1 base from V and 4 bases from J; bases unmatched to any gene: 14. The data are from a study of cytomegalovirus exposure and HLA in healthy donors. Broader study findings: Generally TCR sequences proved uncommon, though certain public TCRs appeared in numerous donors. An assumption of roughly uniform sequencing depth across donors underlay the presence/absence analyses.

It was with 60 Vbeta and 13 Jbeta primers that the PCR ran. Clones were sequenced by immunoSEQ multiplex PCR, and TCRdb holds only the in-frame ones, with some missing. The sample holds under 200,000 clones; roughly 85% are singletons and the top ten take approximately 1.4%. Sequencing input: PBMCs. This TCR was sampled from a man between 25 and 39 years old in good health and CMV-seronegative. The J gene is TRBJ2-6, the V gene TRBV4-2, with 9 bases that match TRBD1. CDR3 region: CASSQGLAGQGITGANVLTF. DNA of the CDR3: TGTGCCAGCAGCCAAGGCCTTGCGGGACAGGGAATTACAGGGGCCAACGTCCTGACTTTC.